The present T cell receptor (beta chain) was sequenced within a study of Graves' ophthalmopathy and Graves' hyperthyroidism. Study-wide background: Stable hyperthyroidism was defined by absence of ophthalmopathy within 18 months of follow-up. Findings and caveats of the study: Ophthalmopathy cases were distinguished from stable hyperthyroidism by a 13-signature model, reaching around 90% sensitivity and around 83% specificity. The model reached approximately 70% sensitivity and under 75% specificity for predicting ophthalmopathy progression.

V lost 6 bases and J 12 bases, leaving 18 bases between the germline ends. Germline values: CDR1 MGHDK, CDR2 SYGVNS. There are 12 residues in the CDR3. TCR beta CDR3 amplification used RNA transcripts. The workflow started with a first-round RT-PCR run with HTBI primers and then moved on to a second-round multiplex PCR. TCRdb reprocessed the multiplex PCR reads via MiXCR and lists one record per CDR3 protein. The table lists around 1.1 million distinct CDR3 sequences, about two fifths of them singletons. Researchers turned away patients with other autoimmune diseases, uncontrolled infections, pregnancy or lactation. Details on this clonotype: The antigen is unknown.

This TCR was sampled from an adult man with Graves' hyperthyroidism. The chain links TRBV25-1 to TRBJ2-7; TRBD1 or TRBD2 may be the D gene (5 bases each). Source material: peripheral blood or thyroid tissue (not recorded which). The CDR3 DNA is TGTGCCAGCAGGGGGACGGAGGAGCGGCGGTACTTC. Translating gives CASRGTEERRYF.